This paragraph reports one T cell receptor (beta chain). In the original analysis: Counts of nucleated cells, estimated from reference gene primer amplification, were obtained. Repertoires were generated with immunoSEQ multiplex PCR, while TCRdb's copy carries only in-frame clones and drops some. D and trimming come from the DNA, and the V and J calls and clone size come from that table. The sample carries 97,000 or so clones, roughly 79% recorded once. These data are taken from a study of blood T cell repertoires in COVID-19. Study-wide context: Whether acute or convalescent, the COVID-19 samples came from the United States, Italy and Spain. PBMCs, B-cell-depleted T cells, or T cells provided the cDNA or gDNA that made up the material.

The V end lost 5 bases, the J end lost 7 bases, and 9 bases lay between the germline ends. The germline gives CDR1 MNHEY, CDR2 SVGEGT. The CDR3 has 11 amino acids. Sequences were obtained from peripheral blood. The sequence came from a man between 65 and 85 years old with acute or convalescent COVID-19. V is TRBV6-2 or TRBV6-3 and J is TRBJ2-7; D remains ambiguous. This CDR3 is CASSNSLEQYF. The CDR3 nucleotides read TGTGCCAGCAGTAACAGTTTGGAGCAGTACTTC.